The 13 T cell receptor beta chains below come from one sample, sequenced in a study of shared clonotypes between healthy human individuals. Clones were read by immunoSEQ multiplex PCR, and TCRdb kept only the in-frame ones, dropping some. This table holds some 2.3 million clones, 85% to 95% found once. Sequenced material: naive CD4+ T cells from PBMCs. Sample subset: CD45RA+ positively selected. The receptors were gathered from a young man in good health. Some clones in this sample may be carry-over from other donors' samples.

The V call is TRBV5-5, the J call TRBJ2-1; 8 bases align to TRBD1. The CDR3 is made up of 16 amino acids. The junction had 4 bases not matched to a gene; V was cut back by 0 bases and J by 2 bases. CDR1 and CDR2 (germline): SGHKS, YYEKEE (reference sequence). The CDR3 loop is CASSLAGTGTYNEQFF. The CDR3 DNA reads TGTGCCAGCAGCTTGGCAGGGACAGGAACCTACAATGAGCAGTTCTTC.

The chain employs TRBV9 and TRBJ2-5; TRBD2 might be the D (5 bases). The CDR3 length is 14 residues. The V and J ends lost 3 bases and 5 bases respectively, with 14 bases between them. Germline CDR1 and CDR2: SGDLS and YYNGEE. The CDR3 protein is CASSALLGSETQYF. The CDR3, as DNA: TGTGCCAGCAGCGCTCTACTAGGATCCGAGACCCAGTACTTC. Filled out from reference TRBV9 and TRBJ2-5, the complete variable domain reads DSGVTQTPKHLITATGQRVTLRCSPRSGDLSVYWYQQSLDQGLQFLIQYYNGEERAKGNILERFSAQQFPDLHSELNLSSLELGDSALYFCASSALLGSETQYFGPGTRLLVL.

V and J are TRBV7-2 and TRBJ1-1, with a weak D call TRBD1 (5 bases). Trimming removed 9 bases from V and 1 base from J, with 18 bases in between. Per the germline V gene, CDR1 is SGHTA and CDR2 is FQGNSA. This CDR3 region has 15 residues. CDR3: CASTFQGGSNTEAFF. CDR3 coding DNA: TGTGCCAGTACCTTCCAGGGAGGATCGAACACTGAAGCTTTCTTT.

This clone appeared a single time. The rearrangement joins TRBV6-6 to TRBJ1-2; D might be TRBD1 (5 bases). The CDR3 spans 14 residues. Germline assignment: CDR1 MNHNY and CDR2 SVGAGI (reference sequence). V dropped 0 bases and J dropped 6 bases, with 11 bases sitting between them. CDR3 loop: CASSYSRGDDGYTF. In nucleotides, the CDR3 is TGTGCCAGCAGTTACTCGCGAGGGGACGATGGCTACACCTTC.

The J gene is TRBJ2-5, the V gene TRBV11-2; 11 bases agree with TRBD2. The closer fit of TRBJ2-7 to the DNA end suggests the J call may be wrong. CDR1 SGHAT and CDR2 FQNNGV come from the germline V gene. The CDR3 is 16 amino acids. The CDR3 DNA follows: TGTGCCAGCAGGCCAGTAGCGGGAGGGCCCTCCTACGAGCAGTACTTC. It yields the protein CASRPVAGGPSYEQYF.

The CDR3 loop is CASSDTGAYNQPQHF. The CDR3 DNA reads as TGTGCCAGCAGCGACACCGGGGCTTACAACCAGCCCCAGCATTTT. The chain couples TRBV2 to TRBJ1-5; perhaps TRBD1 as D (5 bases). V was clipped by 6 bases and J by 7 bases, with 19 bases between them. Germline V gene data show CDR1 as SNHLY and CDR2 as FYNNEI. The CDR3 has 15 residues.

The chain couples TRBV28 to TRBJ2-7; tentatively, D is TRBD1 (5 bases). CDR1 and CDR2 (germline): MDHEN, SYDVKM. Deletions cut 4 bases from V and 1 base from J, with 11 bases between. The CDR3 contains 14 residues. The chain's CDR3 is CASSSRYRSYEQYF. CDR3 DNA: TGTGCCAGCAGTTCTCGCTACAGGTCCTACGAGCAGTACTTC.

As regards this clone: The same CDR3 is also encoded by other DNA sequences in this sample. The V and J genes are TRBV18 and TRBJ1-1; 7 positions agree with TRBD1. The CDR3 is 15 amino acids. Germline V gene sequence: CDR1 KGHSH, CDR2 LQKENI. The junction had 1 base not matched to a gene; V was cut back by 0 bases and J by 0 bases. The CDR3 DNA sequence: TGTGCCAGCTCACCACCGGGACAGCTGAACACTGAAGCTTTCTTT. Amino acids: CASSPPGQLNTEAFF.

The V call is TRBV28, the J call TRBJ1-2, with a weak D call TRBD1 (5 bases). The CDR3 has 16 amino acids. The V gene's germline CDR1 is MDHEN and CDR2 SYDVKM. Trimming shortened V by 1 base and J by 4 bases, and 16 bases separated the two germline ends. The CDR3 DNA is TGTGCCAGCAGTTTATTTGCAGGGAGGAAGGGCTATGGCTACACCTTC. It codes for CASSLFAGRKGYGYTF.

The chain couples TRBV28 to TRBJ1-2, with D perhaps matching TRBD1 (5 bases). Trimming left V 6 bases short and J 6 bases short, with 17 bases between. The CDR3 runs 14 residues. Germline V gives CDR1 MDHEN, CDR2 SYDVKM. CDR3: CASSGPGHFDGYTF. CDR3 bases: TGTGCCAGCAGCGGCCCGGGGCACTTCGATGGCTACACCTTC.

This chain joins TRBV7-3 and TRBJ2-2, with a tentative D call TRBD2 (5 bases). Deletions cut 2 bases from V and 6 bases from J, with 7 bases between. CDR1 is SGHTA and CDR2 is FQGTGA in the germline V gene. The CDR3 spans 13 residues. The CDR3 DNA follows: TGTGCCAGCAGCTTACTAGCTCCCGGGGAGCTGTTTTTT. It yields the protein CASSLLAPGELFF.

This sequence joins TRBV5-1 and TRBJ2-1; D possibly uses TRBD1 or TRBD2 (5 bases each). The CDR3 length is 14 residues. Between the trimmed V and J ends, which lost 4 bases and 0 bases, there was a span of 8 bases. Germline CDR1 is SGHRS and CDR2 is YFSETQ. The CDR3 DNA reads TGCGCCAGCAGCGGGGGTGACTCCTACAATGAGCAGTTCTTC. Amino acid sequence: CASSGGDSYNEQFF.

In nucleotides, the CDR3 is TGTGCCAGCAAAGGAAGCGGGAGATCCTACAATGAGCAGTTCTTC. Its protein product is CASKGSGRSYNEQFF. This chain joins TRBV28 and TRBJ2-1, with 8 bases identical to TRBD2. V shed 7 bases and J 1 base; nucleotides not matched to a gene: 6. Germline loops: CDR1 MDHEN, CDR2 SYDVKM. The CDR3 contains 15 residues.